These 20 T cell receptor beta chains originate from one sample sequenced in a study of beta chain features in type 1 diabetes. No antigen has been identified for these receptors. The entirety of the isolated RNA underwent reverse transcription, so expressed TCRB transcripts were sequenced. Profiling relied on immunoSEQ multiplex PCR, and the TCRdb table lists in-frame clones only, not all of them. Here the sample spans a few hundred thousand clones, 14% being singletons. Study-level findings and limits: TCRB CDR3s from Type 1 diabetes patients were moderately but significantly shorter in all four CD4+ subsets.

Sequencing was carried out using naive CD4+ T cells from blood. Receptor source: a man aged 25-45 years with type 1 diabetes.

The rearrangement uses TRBV19 and TRBJ2-5; weak D call: TRBD2 (5 bases). The V gene lost 1 base and the J gene lost 3 bases, with 15 bases spanning the gap. The CDR3 runs to 16 residues. Per the germline V gene, CDR1 is LNHDA and CDR2 is SQIVND (reference sequence). CDR3 nucleotide sequence: TGTGCCAGTAGTATAGGACGGGGAACGGTCGAAGAGACCCAGTACTTC. It encodes CASSIGRGTVEETQYF.

Only a few counts were recorded for this clone. The chain employs TRBV2 and TRBJ1-2; TRBD1 might be the D (6 bases). The CDR3 runs 15 residues. Deletions cut 8 bases from V and 5 bases from J, with 21 bases between. In germline, CDR1 is SNHLY, CDR2 FYNNEI. CDR3 DNA: TGTGCCAGCCGCCGAGGGGGACACTCAGAGTATGGCTACACCTTC. It is translated as CASRRGGHSEYGYTF.

As concerns this clone: At the DNA level, this CDR3 is encoded by other sequences in the same sample as well. The V and J genes are TRBV5-4 and TRBJ2-5; TRBD1 is a possible D gene (7 bases). The CDR3 has 14 amino acids. V lost 1 base and J lost 5, with 12 bases in between. CDR1 is SGHNT, CDR2 YYREEE, per germline (reference sequence). The DNA for the CDR3 is TGTGCCAGCAGCTTGCTGGCAGGGGGGGAGACCCAGTACTTC. This encodes CASSLLAGGETQYF.

Only a few counts were recorded for this clone. Other DNA sequences of this sample code for an identical CDR3. This chain uses TRBV9 with TRBJ2-5; D is unclear. This CDR3 has 13 residues. CDR1 is SGDLS and CDR2 is YYNGEE in the germline V gene. The V and J ends lost 1 base and 0 bases respectively, with 4 bases between them. CDR3 loop: CASSVSYQETQYF. CDR3 DNA: TGTGCCAGCAGCGTATCGTACCAAGAGACCCAGTACTTC.

A few counts support this clone. V is TRBV4-3 and J is TRBJ1-2; the D is unclear. V lost 0 bases, J lost 7 bases, and 18 bases lay in between. In germline, CDR1 is LGHNA, CDR2 YSLEER. The CDR3 is 16 amino acids. CDR3 DNA sequence: TGCGCCAGCAGCCAAGAATCACAGCTCCCGGAGGGTGGCTACACCTTC. It translates to CASSQESQLPEGGYTF.

This clone has only a few counts. The V gene is TRBV28, the J gene TRBJ2-1; D not resolved. Germline lookup yields CDR1 MDHEN and CDR2 SYDVKM. The V end was cut by 6 bases, the J end by 9 bases, with 9 bases between. The CDR3 consists of 11 residues. In DNA form, the CDR3 reads TGTGCCAGCAGCCCCTATGCTGAGCAGTTCTTC. It codes for CASSPYAEQFF.

The gene calls are TRBV9 and TRBJ2-7; 9 bases are shared with TRBD1. The CDR3 is 16 residues long. J was trimmed by 5 bases and V by 1 base; bases with no gene match: 10. CDR1 SGDLS and CDR2 YYNGEE come from the germline V gene. CDR3 region: CASSVISGTGRDEQYF. The CDR3 DNA follows: TGTGCCAGCAGCGTAATCTCCGGGACAGGGCGGGACGAGCAGTACTTC.

The rearrangement uses TRBV29-1 and TRBJ1-1; tentatively, D is TRBD1 (6 bases). In germline, CDR1 is SQVTM, CDR2 ANQGSEA. The CDR3 covers 13 residues. Trimming stripped 5 bases from V and 0 bases from J, with 10 bases between. The CDR3, as DNA: TGCAGCGTTAGTACAGGGATGAACACTGAAGCTTTCTTT. It encodes CSVSTGMNTEAFF.

This clone was seen a few times. The chain recombines TRBV7-2 with TRBJ2-3; 9 nucleotides line up with TRBD2. The V gene end was trimmed by 1 base and the J gene end by 4 bases; junction bases not matched to a gene: 0. This CDR3 contains 14 residues. CDR1 is SGHTA, CDR2 FQGNSA, per germline. The CDR3: CASSLGLAADTQYF. Written as DNA, the CDR3 is TGTGCCAGCAGCTTAGGACTAGCGGCAGATACGCAGTATTTT.

This clone has only a few counts. This rearrangement joins TRBV9 to TRBJ2-5, with TRBD1 as a possible D gene (6 bases). CDR3 size: 16 residues. The germline V gene encodes CDR1 SGDLS and CDR2 YYNGEE. Trimming took off 4 bases at V and 2 bases at J, with 18 bases between the two ends. The CDR3 bases are TGTGCCAGCAGCTCCGGACAGAATGTTCTTCAAGAGACCCAGTACTTC. Its protein is CASSSGQNVLQETQYF.

This clone was counted only a few times. The chain employs TRBV2 and TRBJ2-1, with TRBD2 as a possible D gene (5 bases). There are 14 residues in the CDR3. Looked up from germline, CDR1 is SNHLY and CDR2 is FYNNEI. Trimming left V 7 bases short and J 0 bases short, with 10 bases between. The CDR3 reads CASTGDSSYNEQFF. CDR3 in DNA: TGTGCCAGCACCGGGGATAGCTCCTACAATGAGCAGTTCTTC.

There are a few counts of this clone. The rearrangement uses TRBV7-9 and TRBJ2-1; D call uncertain. The CDR3 sequence is 16 residues long. Per the germline V gene, CDR1 is SEHNR and CDR2 is FQNEAQ (reference sequence). V lost 1 base, J lost 0 bases, and 10 bases lay in between. The CDR3 reads CASSLEAISSYNEQFF. CDR3 nucleotide sequence: TGTGCCAGCAGCTTAGAAGCGATCAGCTCCTACAATGAGCAGTTCTTC.

The chain couples TRBV28 to TRBJ2-6; TRBD2 might be the D (6 bases). Germline CDR1 is MDHEN and CDR2 is SYDVKM. The CDR3 contains 15 residues. V lost 5 bases and J lost 1, with 9 bases in between. The CDR3 loop reads CASSIGGSGANVLTF. As DNA, the CDR3 is TGTGCCAGCAGTATTGGGGGGTCTGGGGCCAACGTCCTGACTTTC.

The chain uses TRBV5-4 and TRBJ1-5; D uncertain. Trimming cost V 0 bases and J 6 bases, with 10 bases left between them. The germline gives CDR1 SGHNT, CDR2 YYREEE (reference sequence). This CDR3 spans 14 amino acids. CDR3 sequence: CASSLVAQSQPQHF. In DNA form, the CDR3 reads TGTGCCAGCAGCTTGGTGGCCCAAAGTCAGCCCCAGCATTTT.

The J gene is TRBJ2-1, the V gene TRBV11-1, with D possibly matching TRBD2 (5 bases). Germline assignment: CDR1 SGHAT and CDR2 FQDESV (reference sequence). The CDR3 is 13 amino acids. Trimming stripped 1 base from V and 7 bases from J, with 8 bases between. CDR3 protein: CASSLGRWNEQFF. The CDR3 DNA reads TGTGCCAGCAGCTTAGGGAGGTGGAATGAGCAGTTCTTC.

This clone has only a few counts. This rearrangement joins TRBV29-1 to TRBJ1-4; TRBD1 might be the D (5 bases). This CDR3 contains 13 residues. Trimming cost V 6 bases and J 0 bases, with 8 bases left between them. Germline V lookup: CDR1 SQVTM, CDR2 ANQGSEA. In nucleotides, the CDR3 is TGCAGCGTAAAGACAGCAACTAATGAAAAACTGTTTTTT. Translating it yields CSVKTATNEKLFF.

The rearrangement links TRBV27 to TRBJ2-3; a weak D match, TRBD1 (6 bases). This CDR3 spans 16 amino acids. Trimming removed 6 bases from V and 0 bases from J, with 16 bases in between. Germline CDR1 is MNHEY and CDR2 is SMNVEV (reference sequence). The chain's CDR3 is CASSLPPGASTDTQYF. CDR3 nucleotides: TGTGCCAGCAGCTTGCCTCCAGGGGCTAGCACAGATACGCAGTATTTT.

Here the CDR3 reads CASSLIGQGARETQYF. Here the CDR3 DNA reads TGTGCCAGCAGCTTAATTGGCCAGGGGGCGCGAGAGACCCAGTACTTC. This chain uses TRBV7-2 with TRBJ2-5; 8 bases line up with TRBD1. Germline lookup yields CDR1 SGHTA and CDR2 FQGNSA. J gave up 4 bases and V 2 bases, and 9 bases lay outside the gene matches. The CDR3 sequence is 16 residues long.

A few counts support this clone. The chain recombines TRBV5-6 with TRBJ2-2; D ambiguous. This CDR3 contains 12 residues. Germline CDR1 reads SGHDT; CDR2 reads YYEEEE. Trimming stripped 5 bases from V and 6 bases from J, with 8 bases between. Here the CDR3 DNA reads TGTGCCAGCAGTCTAGTCTCCGGGGAGCTGTTTTTT. As protein: CASSLVSGELFF.

This clone was counted between two and nine times. The chain has TRBV7-7 and TRBJ2-7; 8 positions agree with TRBD1. This CDR3 contains 15 residues. V shed 1 base, J shed 2 bases, and the junction held 4 bases outside the gene matches. Germline V gives CDR1 SSHAT, CDR2 FNYEAQ (reference sequence). The CDR3 protein is CASSLGPGQAYEQYF. The CDR3 region has the DNA TGTGCCAGCAGCTTAGGTCCGGGACAGGCCTACGAGCAGTACTTC.